Each of the 26 T cell receptor beta chains below was sequenced from the same sample in a study of cytomegalovirus exposure and HLA in healthy donors. The PCR employed 60 Vbeta primers together with 13 Jbeta primers. TCRdb's copy holds only in-frame clones and misses some; the assay was immunoSEQ multiplex PCR. Among some 200,000 clones listed, 80% to 85% were seen once. Sequencing was carried out using PBMCs. These receptors were taken from a woman between 40 and 50 years old in good health and CMV-seronegative.

The DNA for the CDR3 is TGCGCCAGCAGTGACAGGGTCTATGGCTACACCTTC. Its translation: CASSDRVYGYTF. The V gene is TRBV10-2, the J gene TRBJ1-2; perhaps TRBD1 as D (5 bases). V was cut by 3 bases and J by 4 bases, with 6 bases left in between. This CDR3 is built from 12 residues. CDR1 and CDR2 from the germline V gene are WSHSY and SAAADI.

This chain connects TRBV28 to TRBJ2-5, with a weak D call TRBD1 (5 bases). CDR1 and CDR2 (germline): MDHEN, SYDVKM. The CDR3 is 13 amino acids. Trimming shortened V by 3 bases and J by 7 bases, and 12 bases separated the two germline ends. CDR3 in DNA: TGTGCCAGCAGTTTGCCAGGGCGTGGGACCCAGTACTTC. Translated: CASSLPGRGTQYF.

The chain recombines TRBV5-1 with TRBJ2-2; 7 bases fit TRBD2. CDR1 and CDR2 from the germline V gene are SGHRS and YFSETQ. CDR3 length: 16 residues. V trimming: 3 bases; J trimming: 5 bases; junction bases outside the gene matches: 10. The CDR3 protein is CASSSPPAGVTGELFF. CDR3 in DNA: TGCGCCAGCAGCTCCCCGCCCGCGGGGGTAACCGGGGAGCTGTTTTTT.

This clone was seen a single time. The V and J genes are TRBV7-9 and TRBJ1-2, with TRBD1 matching over 12 bases. J gave up 6 bases and V 5 bases, and 16 bases lay outside the gene matches. Per germline, CDR1 SEHNR and CDR2 FQNEAQ (reference sequence). The CDR3 loop spans 18 amino acids. As DNA, the CDR3 is TGTGCCAGCAGCCTCCTCCCGGGACAGGGGGCCCTATCGGATGGCTACACCTTC. Protein sequence: CASSLLPGQGALSDGYTF.

The chain carries TRBV6-5 and TRBJ1-1; D is uncertain. V lost 0 bases and J lost 2, with 7 bases in between. The CDR3 runs 14 residues. Germline V gives CDR1 MNHEY, CDR2 SVGAGI. The CDR3 region has the DNA TGTGCCAGCAGTTACTCTGTAGTTAACACTGAAGCTTTCTTT. Its translation: CASSYSVVNTEAFF.

This clone was recorded once. This rearrangement joins TRBV2 to TRBJ2-1; maybe TRBD2 (6 bases). V lost 10 bases, J lost 9 bases, and 22 bases lay in between. The length of the CDR3 is 14 residues. CDR1 SNHLY and CDR2 FYNNEI come from the germline V gene. The CDR3 here is CATQGAARGSEQFF. CDR3 DNA: TGTGCCACCCAAGGCGCGGCCCGGGGGAGTGAGCAGTTCTTC.

This chain joins TRBV18 and TRBJ1-5; D may be TRBD1 (6 bases). The ends were cut back, 4 bases at V and 5 bases at J, with 18 bases in the middle. The germline CDR1 and CDR2 sequences are KGHSH and LQKENI. The CDR3 is 16 residues long. CDR3 protein: CASSQRPTRGDQPQHF. CDR3 sequence (DNA): TGTGCCAGCTCACAAAGACCAACCAGGGGCGATCAGCCCCAGCATTTT.

The V gene is TRBV7-9, the J gene TRBJ2-7; 9 bases are shared with TRBD1. Germline-derived CDR1 and CDR2 are SEHNR and FQNEAQ (reference sequence). CDR3 length: 15 residues. V dropped 1 base and J dropped 7; count of bases not matched to a gene: 8. The CDR3 nucleotides read TGTGCCAGCAGCTTAGTGGGGACAGGGTTTGAGGAGCAGTACTTC. Its translation is CASSLVGTGFEEQYF.

As DNA, the CDR3 is TGTGCCAGCAGTGAACGAGACACCGGGGAGCTGTTTTTT. Translating it yields CASSERDTGELFF. The rearrangement joins TRBV25-1 to TRBJ2-2; D gene unclear. Trimming pared 2 bases from V and 3 bases from J, leaving 4 bases between. Germline CDR1 and CDR2: MGHDK and SYGVNS. The length of the CDR3 is 13 residues.

The V gene is TRBV6-4, the J gene TRBJ2-2; D unresolved. Germline CDR1 and CDR2: MRHNA and SNTAGT. CDR3 length: 14 residues. Trimming removed 0 bases at V and 4 bases at J, with 6 bases between. DNA for the CDR3: TGTGCCAGCAGTGACTCGCTAGTCACCGGGGAGCTGTTTTTT. Residues: CASSDSLVTGELFF.

The rearrangement joins TRBV10-2 to TRBJ2-5; 10 bases match TRBD1. Per the germline V gene, CDR1 is WSHSY and CDR2 is SAAADI. The CDR3 sequence is 13 residues long. V trimming: 8 bases; J trimming: 2 bases; junction bases outside the gene matches: 2. The CDR3 DNA follows: TGCGCCAGCGGGACAGGGGAACAAGAGACCCAGTACTTC. Translating it yields CASGTGEQETQYF.

This clone has more than one count but fewer than ten. The gene calls are TRBV18 and TRBJ1-5; 8 bases align to TRBD1. The V segment lost 3 bases and the J segment 5 bases; nucleotides outside the gene matches: 6. The germline V gene encodes CDR1 KGHSH and CDR2 LQKENI. The CDR3 has 15 residues. CDR3 DNA sequence: TGTGCCAGCTCACCGTACGGGACAGGTGATCAGCCCCAGCATTTT. It yields the protein CASSPYGTGDQPQHF.

This clone occurred once. This rearrangement joins TRBV6-6 to TRBJ2-1; tentative D call: TRBD1 (5 bases). CDR1 MNHNY and CDR2 SVGAGI come from the germline V gene (reference sequence). Trimming shortened V by 5 bases and J by 6 bases, and 17 bases separated the two germline ends. The CDR3 totals 15 residues. The chain's CDR3 is CASSQGLTPPNEQFF. As DNA, the CDR3 is TGTGCCAGCAGTCAGGGCCTTACCCCCCCCAATGAGCAGTTCTTC.

This clone appeared a few times. The gene calls are TRBV5-1 and TRBJ2-1; 11 nucleotides agree with TRBD2. J gave up 9 bases and V 4 bases, and 9 bases lay outside the gene matches. The CDR3 covers 15 residues. Germline V gene sequence: CDR1 SGHRS, CDR2 YFSETQ. Here the CDR3 reads CASSITSGSAGEQFF. DNA for the CDR3: TGCGCCAGCAGCATAACTAGCGGGAGCGCGGGTGAGCAGTTCTTC.

The rearrangement uses TRBV19 and TRBJ2-7; 8 bases match TRBD2. The CDR3 covers 15 residues. V gave up 3 bases and J gave up 2 bases; unmatched junction bases: 6. Germline CDR1 is LNHDA and CDR2 is SQIVND (reference sequence). As DNA, the CDR3 is TGTGCCAGTAGTATGGGAACGGGAGGGCCCTACGAGCAGTACTTC. This sequence encodes CASSMGTGGPYEQYF.

This clone was recorded a few times. This chain links TRBV29-1 with TRBJ2-1; 8 bases agree with TRBD2. CDR3 size: 13 residues. Germline CDR1 is SQVTM and CDR2 is ANQGSEA. The V gene end was trimmed by 3 bases and the J gene end by 6 bases; junction bases not matched to a gene: 4. The CDR3 DNA reads TGCAGCGTTGATTTAGCGGGGCCCAATGAGCAGTTCTTC. Amino acids: CSVDLAGPNEQFF.

V gene TRBV18 combines with J gene TRBJ1-4; 9 bases map to TRBD1. In germline, CDR1 is KGHSH, CDR2 LQKENI. The CDR3 covers 16 residues. Trimming cost V 1 base and J 5 bases; bases outside gene matches: 5. The DNA of the CDR3 is TGTGCCAGCTCACCACTGGTCGGGACAGGGAATGAAAAACTGTTTTTT. This gives the protein CASSPLVGTGNEKLFF.

CDR3 sequence reads: CAWSAHTGFKIETQYF. CDR3 coding DNA: TGTGCCTGGAGTGCTCATACAGGGTTCAAAATAGAGACCCAGTACTTC. The chain combines TRBV30 with TRBJ2-5; a weak D match, TRBD1 (6 bases). In germline, CDR1 is GTSNPN, CDR2 SVGIG (reference sequence). The CDR3 is made up of 16 amino acids. Trimming cost V 1 base and J 4 bases, with 19 bases left between them.

The CDR3 DNA reads TGTGCCAGTAGTATAGGGACAGCGACCAATCAGCCCCAGCATTTT. Amino acids: CASSIGTATNQPQHF. This chain joins TRBV19 and TRBJ1-5, with D maybe TRBD1 (6 bases). The germline gives CDR1 LNHDA, CDR2 SQIVND (reference sequence). The CDR3 consists of 15 residues. Trimming removed 1 base from V and 3 bases from J, with 10 bases in between.

V gene TRBV27 combines with J gene TRBJ2-5; TRBD1 matches at 9 bases. The last part of the DNA fits TRBJ2-7 better; the J call may be wrong. Germline values: CDR1 MNHEY, CDR2 SMNVEV (reference sequence). CDR3 length: 15 residues. CDR3 residues: CASSSPSTGGYEQYF. The CDR3 region has the DNA TGTGCCAGCAGTTCCCCGTCGACAGGGGGCTACGAGCAGTACTTC.

This chain joins TRBV7-9 and TRBJ2-7, with 10 bases lining up with TRBD1. Germline V gene lookup returns CDR1 SEHNR and CDR2 FQNEAQ (reference sequence). The CDR3 is made up of 15 amino acids. V was clipped by 1 base and J by 3 bases; unmatched bases: 3. CDR3 sequence reads: CASSLDWTGGYEQYF. The CDR3 region has the DNA TGTGCCAGCAGCTTAGATTGGACAGGGGGCTACGAGCAGTACTTC.

The rearrangement uses TRBV7-2 and TRBJ2-7; 11 bases match TRBD2. Germline V lookup: CDR1 SGHTA, CDR2 FQGNSA. V lost 3 bases to trimming and J lost 5 bases; unmatched junction nucleotides: 0. This CDR3 is 13 amino acids long. CDR3 bases: TGTGCCAGCAGCTTGACTAGCGGGGACGAGCAGTACTTC. This codes for CASSLTSGDEQYF.

The chain couples TRBV30 to TRBJ1-2; TRBD1 aligns across 10 bases. This CDR3 has 14 residues. V dropped 3 bases and J dropped 5; count of bases not matched to a gene: 6. Germline V gives CDR1 GTSNPN, CDR2 SVGIG (reference sequence). The CDR3 DNA is TGTGCCTGGAGGCGACAGGGGGCGAGGTATGGCTACACCTTC. Translation gives CAWRRQGARYGYTF.

The rearrangement joins TRBV6-5 to TRBJ2-1; 9 positions agree with TRBD2. The CDR3 spans 15 residues. Germline CDR1 and CDR2: MNHEY and SVGAGI. V lost 8 bases, J lost 8 bases, and 13 bases stayed unmatched. The CDR3 nucleotides are TGTGCCAGCCTTCCGTGGGGCGGGAGGGCCGATGAGCAGTTCTTC. The encoded protein is CASLPWGGRADEQFF.

This clone was found a few times. This chain joins TRBV5-1 and TRBJ2-3; 8 bases agree with TRBD1. Germline CDR1 reads SGHRS; CDR2 reads YFSETQ. Germline trimming cut 3 bases from V and 5 bases from J; bases unmatched to any gene: 5. The CDR3 has 14 amino acids. The CDR3 loop is CASSWTGNGDTQYF. CDR3 DNA sequence: TGCGCCAGCAGCTGGACAGGGAACGGAGATACGCAGTATTTT.

The rearrangement joins TRBV5-8 to TRBJ1-1; no reliable D call. Trimming removed 4 bases at V and 1 base at J, with 14 bases between. From germline, CDR1 is SGHTS and CDR2 YDEGEE. CDR3 length: 15 residues. The DNA of the CDR3 is TGTGCCAGCAGCGGCTCCGGCGGATGGAACACTGAAGCTTTCTTT. Amino acids: CASSGSGGWNTEAFF.